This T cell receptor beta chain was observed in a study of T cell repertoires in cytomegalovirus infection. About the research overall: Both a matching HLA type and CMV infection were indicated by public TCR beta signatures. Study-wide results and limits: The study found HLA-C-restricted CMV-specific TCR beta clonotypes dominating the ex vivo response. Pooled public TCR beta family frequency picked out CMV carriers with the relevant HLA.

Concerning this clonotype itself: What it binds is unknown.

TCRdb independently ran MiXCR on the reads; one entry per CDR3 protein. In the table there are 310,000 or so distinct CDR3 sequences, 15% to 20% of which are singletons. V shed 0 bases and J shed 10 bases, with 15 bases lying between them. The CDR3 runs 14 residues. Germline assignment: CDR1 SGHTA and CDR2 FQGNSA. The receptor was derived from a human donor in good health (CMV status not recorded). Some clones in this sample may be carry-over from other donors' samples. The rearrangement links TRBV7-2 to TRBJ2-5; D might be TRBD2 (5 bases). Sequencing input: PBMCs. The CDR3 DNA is TGTGCCAGCAGCTTAGCAAGGGAGCGGCAGATCCAGTACTTC. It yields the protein CASSLARERQIQYF.